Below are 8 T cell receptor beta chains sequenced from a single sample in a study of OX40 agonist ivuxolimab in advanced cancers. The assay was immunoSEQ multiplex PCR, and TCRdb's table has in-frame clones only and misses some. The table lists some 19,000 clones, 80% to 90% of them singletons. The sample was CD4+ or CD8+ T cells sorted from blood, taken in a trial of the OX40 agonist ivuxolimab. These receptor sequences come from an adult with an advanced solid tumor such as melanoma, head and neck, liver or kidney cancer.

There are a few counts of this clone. The CDR3 sequence: CASSEAGGTTLNTGELFF. Here the CDR3 DNA reads TGTGCCAGCAGTGAAGCGGGAGGGACTACCTTAAACACCGGGGAGCTGTTTTTT. J is TRBJ2-2 and V is TRBV2; 7 bases are a match to TRBD2. Germline lookup yields CDR1 SNHLY and CDR2 FYNNEI. J lost 2 bases, V lost 0 bases, and 9 bases had no gene match. The CDR3 loop spans 18 amino acids.

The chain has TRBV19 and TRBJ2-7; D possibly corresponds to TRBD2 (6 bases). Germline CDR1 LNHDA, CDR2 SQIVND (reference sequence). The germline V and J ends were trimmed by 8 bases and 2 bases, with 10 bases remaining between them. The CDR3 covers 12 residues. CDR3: CASGPGAYEQYF. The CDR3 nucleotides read TGTGCCAGTGGACCGGGGGCCTACGAGCAGTACTTC.

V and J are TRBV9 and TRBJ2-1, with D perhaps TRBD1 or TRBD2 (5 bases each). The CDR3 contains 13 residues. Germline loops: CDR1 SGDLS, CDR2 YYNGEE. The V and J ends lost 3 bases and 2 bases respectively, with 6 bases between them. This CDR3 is CASSGGTYNEQFF. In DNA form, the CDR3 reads TGTGCCAGCAGCGGGGGGACCTACAATGAGCAGTTCTTC.

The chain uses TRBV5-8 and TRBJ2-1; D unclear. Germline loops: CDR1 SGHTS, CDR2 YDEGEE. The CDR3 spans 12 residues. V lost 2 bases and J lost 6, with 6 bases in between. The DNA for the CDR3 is TGTGCCAGCAGCTTCCCCGTCAATGAGCAGTTCTTC. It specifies CASSFPVNEQFF.

The CDR3 DNA follows: TGTGCCAGCAGCATTGGGACAGGGGCCAGCGAGCAGTACTTC. Translation: CASSIGTGASEQYF. The V and J genes are TRBV11-2 and TRBJ2-7, with 10 bases lining up with TRBD1. CDR1 and CDR2 from the germline V gene are SGHAT and FQNNGV. J lost 6 bases, V lost 5 bases, and 7 bases had no gene match. The CDR3 covers 14 residues.

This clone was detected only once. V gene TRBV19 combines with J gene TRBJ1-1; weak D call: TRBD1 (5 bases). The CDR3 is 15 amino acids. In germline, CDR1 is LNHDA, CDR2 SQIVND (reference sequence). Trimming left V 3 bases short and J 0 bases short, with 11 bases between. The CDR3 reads CASSMTVHMNTEAFF. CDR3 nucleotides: TGTGCCAGTAGTATGACAGTCCATATGAACACTGAAGCTTTCTTT. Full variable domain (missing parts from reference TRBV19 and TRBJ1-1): DGGITQSPKYLFRKEGQNVTLSCEQNLNHDAMYWYRQDPGQGLRLIYYSQIVNDFQKGDIAEGYSVSREKKESFPLTVTSAQKNPTAFYLCASSMTVHMNTEAFFGQGTRLTVV.

This chain's CDR3 is CASSAQEHRSPLHF. CDR3 DNA: TGTGCCAGCAGCGCCCAGGAACATCGCTCACCCCTCCACTTT. The genes are TRBV9 and TRBJ1-6; the D is unclear. This CDR3 contains 14 residues. Looked up from germline, CDR1 is SGDLS and CDR2 is YYNGEE. V lost 3 bases and J lost 10, with 14 bases in between.

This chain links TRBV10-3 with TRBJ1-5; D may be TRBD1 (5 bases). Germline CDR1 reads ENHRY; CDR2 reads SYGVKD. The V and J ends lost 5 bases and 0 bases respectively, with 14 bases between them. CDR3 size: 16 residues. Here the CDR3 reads CAISYGGPDSNQPQHF. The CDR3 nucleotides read TGTGCCATCAGTTACGGGGGACCAGATAGCAATCAGCCCCAGCATTTT.